This T cell receptor beta chain stems from a study of neurological immune-mediated disorders (dated 2019 in TCRdb). Turning to the overall study: Among the roughly 34 multiple sclerosis patients, relapsing-remitting MS accounted for approximately 31 and secondary progressive MS accounted for 3. The study compared peripheral blood TCR-beta repertoires of HTLV-I-associated myelopathy (HAM/TSP) patients, multiple sclerosis patients and healthy controls using UMI-based sequencing. Alongside PBMC samples, the set of about 100 TCR-beta libraries contained longitudinal samples, technical triplicates, and paired CD4+ and CD8+ T-cell subsets that had been sorted. The cohort included 60 to 75 subjects: approximately 14 with HAM/TSP, some 34 with multiple sclerosis, and approximately 20 healthy controls. Findings and caveats that apply to the study as a whole: No clinical or MRI features were associated with the MS cluster, and the authors said that larger cohorts are needed. Phylogenetic analysis grouped repertoires from 18 of 34 MS patients into a cluster of related CDR3 sequences, suggesting a possible repertoire-level signature. TCR clonal expansion was highest in HAM/TSP patients and lowest in MS patients, with MS patients falling below even healthy controls. No identical CDR3 amino acid sequences were shared among expanded clones across subjects, suggesting private TCR-beta repertoires in all groups.

Libraries from unsorted PBMCs were made from 2 million PBMCs kept in RNAlater at -80 degrees C until RNA extraction. The multiple sclerosis patients were enrolled in a US clinical protocol that evaluated disease progression with magnetic resonance imaging. Peripheral blood was subjected to Ficoll-Hypaque density gradient centrifugation to isolate PBMCs, which were then cryopreserved in liquid nitrogen. This clonotype was detected many times. What this receptor recognizes is not known. It has no much larger one-base neighbor in the sample; base qualities were not kept. cDNA was synthesized by template-switch 5'RACE using a primer with a 10-nucleotide random unique molecular identifier that tagged each TCR transcript. Each sequencing run produced over 160 million TCR-beta sequences covering 15-18 subjects. The RNeasy kit was used for extraction of total RNA. Using the KAPA Real-time Library Amplification kit, TCR-beta VDJ regions were amplified with primers for the TCR constant region and the 5'RACE anchor. A first PCR added sample indexes and Illumina adaptors, and a second PCR then raised library yield. After Ampure bead purification, the roughly 650 bp TCR product was size-selected on a 2% E-gel SizeSelection system. Before pooling, library quality was checked on a Bioanalyzer, concentration was measured with Qubit, and libraries were quantified with the Kapa Library Quantification kit. An Illumina HiSeq 2500 sequenced the libraries paired-end 2 x 150 bp. To increase sequence diversity, roughly 23-30% phiX was spiked into each library pool. The authors' pipeline ran thus. The quality-filtered reads were processed with the UMI-based MiGEC pipeline, whose error correction step removed more than 85% of the raw TCR sequences. IMGT germline references were used for alignment of VDJ genes, and clonotypes were defined by a unique CDR3 amino acid sequence together with V-J genes. Clonal expansion, Shannon diversity and CDR3 relatedness were evaluated with VDJtools (CalcPairwiseDistances, ClusterSamples), while phylogenetic trees were built in CLCbio workbench. A clone was classed as expanded if it had 8 or more unique UMIs, a cutoff based on coefficient-of-variation modelling across technical triplicates. TCRdb reanalyzed the raw reads on its own, using fastp at Q25 for trimming and MiXCR for clone calling, and kept in-frame beta chains. Each CDR3 protein gets just one entry, which takes the most common genes and DNA from the rows behind it. TCRdb, rather than the study authors, made the V and J calls. The sample contains about 88,000 distinct CDR3 sequences, 3% to 4% of them found a single time. Around 5.5% of the sample is taken by the ten largest.

CDR1 and CDR2 are drawn from the germline V gene (reference sequence): DFQATT, SNEGSKA. Between the V and J ends, shortened by 6 bases and 4 bases respectively, the junction contains 15 bases. The CDR3 contains 13 residues, cysteine and phenylalanine counted. Only the CDR3 DNA stays, 39 bases, in frame from base 1. The chain couples TRBV20-1 to TRBJ1-2, with no confident D gene call. The sequenced material came from PBMCs. The clonotype was recovered from a woman between 18 and 29 years old with multiple sclerosis. The DNA sequence follows: TGCAGTGCGCCTCCCCAGGCACCCTATGGCTACACCTTC. It specifies CSAPPQAPYGYTF.